This T cell receptor (beta chain) was captured in a study of T cell changes during pregnancy in multiple sclerosis. The data were produced by immunoSEQ multiplex PCR, yet TCRdb's version contains in-frame clones alone and is incomplete. The sample consists of 45,000 to 55,000 clones, roughly 90% of them appearing once. This clone showed up just once. Germline assignment: CDR1 MNHEY and CDR2 SVGAGI. The ends were cut back, 0 bases at V and 2 bases at J, with 8 bases in the middle. The CDR3 is 14 amino acids. The sequence came from a female donor with multiple sclerosis, enrolled in a pregnancy study. The sample here was CD4+ T cells from peripheral blood mononuclear cells, taken after pregnancy. This chain uses TRBV6-5 with TRBJ2-7; possible D gene TRBD2, 5 bases. The CDR3 protein is CASSYSRVAYEQYF. The DNA for the CDR3 is TGTGCCAGCAGTTACTCGAGGGTTGCCTACGAGCAGTACTTC.